These 10 T cell receptor beta chains were sequenced from one sample in a study of read filtering for tumor transcriptome and immune sequencing (dated by TCRdb to about 2020). Sequencing used an Illumina HiSeq 4000. TCR libraries were built from about 400 ng RNA with the Immunoverse kit, using molecular barcoded adaptors covering alpha/delta and beta/gamma chains. TCRdb reanalyzed the raw reads on its own, using fastp at Q25 for trimming and MiXCR for clone calling, and kept in-frame beta chains. Identical CDR3 proteins give one entry, which carries the most common genes and DNA. The sample table holds 100,000 to 150,000 distinct CDR3 sequences, of which under 15% were seen once. The ten largest clones add up to approximately 10% of the sample. The sequencing sample was made of a population of CD138-negative cells sorted from bone marrow. This sample's cell subset or site label indicates: bone marrow mononuclear cells depleted of CD138+ plasma/myeloma cells by negative magnetic selection. The receptors shown here come from a donor at least 40 years old with multiple myeloma.

The chain has TRBV29-1 and TRBJ2-2, with D hard to call. The CDR3 totals 11 residues. CDR1 is SQVTM, CDR2 ANQGSEA, per germline. The V end lost 4 bases, the J end lost 3 bases, and 3 bases lay between the germline ends. The CDR3 DNA is TGCAGCGTTGCAGACACCGGGGAGCTGTTTTTT. Translation: CSVADTGELFF.

This clonotype was counted ten times or more. The CDR3 sequence is CAASPGRTDTQYF. The CDR3 DNA is TGTGCCGCCTCACCTGGGCGGACAGATACGCAGTATTTT. V is TRBV3-1 and J is TRBJ2-3; unclear D gene. The germline CDR1 and CDR2 sequences are LGHDT and YNNKEL (reference sequence). V gave up 11 bases and J gave up 3 bases, with 15 bases separating them. The CDR3 runs to 13 residues.

With regard to this clonotype: The junction departs from the called germline gene at one end, perhaps through a read error. The CDR3 nucleotides are TGTGCCGGCAGCTTAGAAACAGATACGCAGTATTTT. Translated: CAGSLETDTQYF. The chain combines TRBV11-2 with TRBJ2-3; D uncertain. The germline gives CDR1 SGHAT, CDR2 FQNNGV. The length of the CDR3 is 12 residues.

This clonotype appeared many times. The chain is built from TRBV19 and TRBJ1-5; 8 bases are a match to TRBD1. Germline V CDR1 and CDR2: LNHDA, SQIVND (reference sequence). The V segment lost 4 bases and the J segment 5 bases; nucleotides outside the gene matches: 13. There are 17 residues in the CDR3. In nucleotides, the CDR3 is TGTGCCAGTAGTAAAGAACTCTGGCAGGGGGCGGATCAGCCCCAGCATTTT. Translating gives CASSKELWQGADQPQHF.

This clonotype was detected many times. The chain uses TRBV2 and TRBJ2-5; no clear D. V was trimmed by 6 bases and J by 2 bases, leaving 13 bases between them. The CDR3 has 14 amino acids. CDR1 is SNHLY, CDR2 FYNNEI, per germline. CDR3 amino acids: CASRREISQETQYF. In nucleotides, the CDR3 is TGTGCCAGCAGAAGAGAAATCTCTCAAGAGACCCAGTACTTC.

This clonotype was seen many times. The V call is TRBV3-1, the J call TRBJ2-1; D not certain. This CDR3 contains 13 residues. Germline V gives CDR1 LGHDT, CDR2 YNNKEL (reference sequence). V lost 5 bases, J lost 6 bases, and 11 bases lay in between. CDR3 nucleotides: TGTGCCAGCAGCGGACGGGTCTTCAATGAGCAGTTCTTC. This codes for CASSGRVFNEQFF.

In its sample, this clonotype was seen many times. The chain has TRBV29-1 and TRBJ2-3; TRBD2 agrees at 8 bases. The germline gives CDR1 SQVTM, CDR2 ANQGSEA. This CDR3 is 15 amino acids long. V was clipped by 7 bases and J by 8 bases; unmatched bases: 17. The CDR3, as DNA: TGCAGCGGCAGCCCGCTGGGACTAGATATGCTTACGCAGTATTTT. Its protein product is CSGSPLGLDMLTQYF.

Worth noting for this clonotype: A read error may explain this, as a much larger clone is one base away. Without the conserved terminal phenylalanine or tryptophan, this CDR3 likely stems from a read error. The V gene is TRBV6-6, the J gene TRBJ1-5; D might be TRBD1 (5 bases). Trimming left V 0 bases short and J 6 bases short, with 15 bases between. This CDR3 is 16 amino acids long. Germline CDR1 reads MNHNY; CDR2 reads SVGAGI (reference sequence). The CDR3 nucleotides are TGTGCCAGCAGTTACTCGACCTCGGGGGAATTTCAGCCCCAGCATTTA. It specifies CASSYSTSGEFQPQHL.

This clonotype was picked up many times. The J gene is TRBJ2-1, the V gene TRBV5-1, with a tentative D call TRBD2 (5 bases). Per the germline V gene, CDR1 is SGHRS and CDR2 is YFSETQ. There are 15 residues in the CDR3. The V end lost 7 bases, the J end lost 0 bases, and 14 bases lay between the germline ends. The DNA for the CDR3 is TGCGCCAGCGCTAGGACTCAATACTCCTACAATGAGCAGTTCTTC. It yields the protein CASARTQYSYNEQFF.

The CDR3 DNA is TGTGCCAGCAGTTTTCCGGGCCTCCCCTCTGGAAACACCATATATTTT. This sequence encodes CASSFPGLPSGNTIYF. This chain uses TRBV12-3 or TRBV12-4 with TRBJ1-3; D unclear. V lost 3 bases and J lost 0, with 12 bases in between. The CDR3 consists of 16 residues.